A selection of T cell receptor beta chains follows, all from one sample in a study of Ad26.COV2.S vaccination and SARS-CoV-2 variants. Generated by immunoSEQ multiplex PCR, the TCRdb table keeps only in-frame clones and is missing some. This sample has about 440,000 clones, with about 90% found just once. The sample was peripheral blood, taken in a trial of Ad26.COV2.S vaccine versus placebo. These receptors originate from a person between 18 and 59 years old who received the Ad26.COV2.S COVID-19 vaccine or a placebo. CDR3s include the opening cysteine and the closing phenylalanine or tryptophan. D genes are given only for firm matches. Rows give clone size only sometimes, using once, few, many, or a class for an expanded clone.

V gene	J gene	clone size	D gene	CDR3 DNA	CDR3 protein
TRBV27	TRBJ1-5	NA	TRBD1	TGTGCCAGCAGTCCCGGGACAGGGGGCGGGGGCAATCAGCCCCAGCATTTT	CASSPGTGGGGNQPQHF
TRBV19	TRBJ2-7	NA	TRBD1	TGTGCCAGTAGTACCACCGGGACAGGGTTCCAGCAGTACTTC	CASSTTGTGFQQYF
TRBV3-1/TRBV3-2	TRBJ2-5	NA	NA	TGTGCCAGCAGCCAGCCGGCAGCCCAAGAGACCCAGTACTTC	CASSQPAAQETQYF
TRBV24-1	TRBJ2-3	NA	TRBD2	TGTGCCACCAGTGACAATAGCGGGAGGAGGTTCGGGGATACGCAGTATTTT	CATSDNSGRRFGDTQYF
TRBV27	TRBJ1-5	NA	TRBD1	TGTGCCAGCAGTCCCAGGGGGCTGTATCAGCCCCAGCATTTT	CASSPRGLYQPQHF
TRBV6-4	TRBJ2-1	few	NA	TGTGCCAGCAGTGACTCAGGGGGGGCCTACAATGAGCAGTTCTTC	CASSDSGGAYNEQFF
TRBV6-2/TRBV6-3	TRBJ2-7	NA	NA	TGTGCCAGCAGTTACAGGGCAGGGGAGGCCTACGAGCAGTACTTC	CASSYRAGEAYEQYF
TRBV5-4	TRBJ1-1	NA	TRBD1	TGTGCCAGCAGCCCAGGACAGGGAGGGGGGCTGAACACTGAAGCTTTCTTT	CASSPGQGGGLNTEAFF
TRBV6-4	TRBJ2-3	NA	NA	TGTGCCAGCAGTGAAGGGGGGACCAGCACAGATACGCAGTATTTT	CASSEGGTSTDTQYF
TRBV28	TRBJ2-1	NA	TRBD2	TGTGCCAGCAGGCGGGAGGGTGGTTCCTACAATGAGCAGTTCTTC	CASRREGGSYNEQFF
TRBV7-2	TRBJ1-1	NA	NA	TGTGCCAGCAGCTTAGATTGGCTGAACACTGAAGCTTTCTTT	CASSLDWLNTEAFF
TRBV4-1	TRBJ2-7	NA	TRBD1	TGCGCCAGCAGCCAAGACGACAGGGAGTACGAGCAGTACTTC	CASSQDDREYEQYF
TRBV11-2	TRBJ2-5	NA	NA	TGTGCCAGCAGCTTAGACCCTCTCCAAGAGACCCAGTACTTC	CASSLDPLQETQYF
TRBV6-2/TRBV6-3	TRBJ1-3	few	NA	TGTGCCAGCAGTTACACCGGCGGAAACACCATATATTTT	CASSYTGGNTIYF
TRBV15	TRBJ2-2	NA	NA	TGTGCCACCAGCTTTGGGGGACGCCGTGGGAGCTCCGGGGAGCTGTTTTTT	CATSFGGRRGSSGELFF
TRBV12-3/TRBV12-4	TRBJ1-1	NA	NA	TGTGCCAGCAGTTTGGGAAGGGGAACTGAAGCTTTCTTT	CASSLGRGTEAFF
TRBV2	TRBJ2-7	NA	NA	TGTGCCAGCAGTGATATCGGCCAGGGGAAAATCGAGCAGTACTTC	CASSDIGQGKIEQYF
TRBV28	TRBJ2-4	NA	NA	TGTGCCAGCAGTCCGGGACCCCCGGGAAGGGACATTCAGTACTTC	CASSPGPPGRDIQYF
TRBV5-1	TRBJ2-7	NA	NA	TGCGCCAGCAGCTTGGCCTTGACGGCAGGGGCAACCTACGAGCAGTACTTC	CASSLALTAGATYEQYF
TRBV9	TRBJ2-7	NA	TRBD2	TGTGCCAGCAGCGTAGGCGGGAGGGGAAACGAGCAGTACTTC	CASSVGGRGNEQYF
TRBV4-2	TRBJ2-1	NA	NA	TGTGCCAGCAGCCAACGGTGGGGGTTGACCTACAATGAGCAGTTCTTC	CASSQRWGLTYNEQFF
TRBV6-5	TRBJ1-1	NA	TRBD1	TGTGCCAGCAGTTACCCCGGACAGGGGCGGGCTTTCTTT	CASSYPGQGRAFF
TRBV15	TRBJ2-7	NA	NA	TGTGCCACCAGCAGAGATTCCTTACAGGGCGAGGACGAGCAGTACTTC	CATSRDSLQGEDEQYF
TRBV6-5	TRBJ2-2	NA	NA	TGTGCCAGCAGTTACGCAACCCAGGCCGGGGAGCTGTTTTTT	CASSYATQAGELFF
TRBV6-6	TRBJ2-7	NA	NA	TGTGCCAGCCGGTCCAGCGGACCCTACGAGCAGTACTTC	CASRSSGPYEQYF
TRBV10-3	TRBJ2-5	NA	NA	TGTGCCACCAGCCCAGGGACCCAAGAGACCCAGTACTTC	CATSPGTQETQYF
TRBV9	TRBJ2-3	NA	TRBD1	TGTGCCAGCAGCGTAGCTCAGGGGGCTAGCACAGATACGCAGTATTTT	CASSVAQGASTDTQYF
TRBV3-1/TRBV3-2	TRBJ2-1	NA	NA	TGTGCCACCGATTCGAAAGGGACCTACAATGAGCAGTTCTTC	CATDSKGTYNEQFF
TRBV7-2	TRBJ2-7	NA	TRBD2	TGTGCCAGCAGCTTAGAACTAGCGGCCTCCTACGAGCAGTACTTC	CASSLELAASYEQYF
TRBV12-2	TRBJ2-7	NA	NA	TGTGCAAGTCGTTCCCATAGCTCCTACGAGCAGTACTTC	CASRSHSSYEQYF
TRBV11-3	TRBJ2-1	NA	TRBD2	TGTGCCAGCAGCCCCAGACTAGCGGGAGGTATTGAGCAGTTCTTC	CASSPRLAGGIEQFF
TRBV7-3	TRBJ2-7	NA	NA	TGTGCCAGCAGCTTGGGTCTGGCCTACGAGCAGTACTTC	CASSLGLAYEQYF
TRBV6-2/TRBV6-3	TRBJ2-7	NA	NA	TGTGCCAGCAGTTACTCGAGAATCTCGGGACAAAGGGCGTTATCCTACGAGCAGTACTTC	CASSYSRISGQRALSYEQYF
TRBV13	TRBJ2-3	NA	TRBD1	TGTGCCAGCAGCTCATACTTCAGACAGGGAACACACACAGATACGCAGTATTTT	CASSSYFRQGTHTDTQYF
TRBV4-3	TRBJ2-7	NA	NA	TGCGCCAGCAGCCCCGGGACGGCTACCTACGAGCAGTACTTC	CASSPGTATYEQYF
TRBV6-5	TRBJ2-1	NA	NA	TGTGCCAGCAGGCGGTCACGCTCCTACAATGAGCAGTTCTTC	CASRRSRSYNEQFF
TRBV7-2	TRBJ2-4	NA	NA	TGTGCCAGCAGCCTAAAGGCGGGGGCCAAAAACATTCAGTACTTC	CASSLKAGAKNIQYF
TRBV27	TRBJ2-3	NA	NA	TGTGCCAGCAGTCCGCTGCGGGCGAGCACAGATACGCAGTATTTT	CASSPLRASTDTQYF
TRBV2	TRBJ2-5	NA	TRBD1	TGTGCCAGCAGGGGACAGGGCCAAGAGACCCAGTACTTC	CASRGQGQETQYF
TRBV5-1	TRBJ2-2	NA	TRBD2	TGCGCCAGCAGCTTGGTTAGCGGGAGACGAAACGGGGAGCTGTTTTTT	CASSLVSGRRNGELFF
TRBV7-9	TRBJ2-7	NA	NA	TGTGCCAGCAGCGGTCGGGAGCAGTACTTC	CASSGREQYF
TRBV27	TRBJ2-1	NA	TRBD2	TGTGCCAGCAGTTTAGGCCCCGGACTCGGGGGGTACAATGAGCAGTTCTTC	CASSLGPGLGGYNEQFF
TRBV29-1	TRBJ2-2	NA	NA	TGCAGCGTCCAAGGGGGGGTCACCGGGGAGCTGTTTTTT	CSVQGGVTGELFF
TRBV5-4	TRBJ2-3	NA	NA	TGTGCCAGCAGCTTGATAGGGCGGTTTGGCACAGATACGCAGTATTTT	CASSLIGRFGTDTQYF
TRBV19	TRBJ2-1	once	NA	TGTGCCAGTAGTACGGAAGGGTCCTCCTACAATGAGCAGTTCTTC	CASSTEGSSYNEQFF
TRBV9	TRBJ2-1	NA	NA	TGTGCCAGCAGCGTAGGTCATCCCAATGAGCAGTTCTTC	CASSVGHPNEQFF